Below are 17 T cell receptor beta chains sequenced from a single sample in a study of cytomegalovirus exposure and HLA in healthy donors. With 60 Vbeta and 13 Jbeta primers, the PCR was carried out. TCRdb keeps only in-frame clones here, not all; method: immunoSEQ multiplex PCR. The sample has 96,000 or so clones; about four fifths are singletons. The sequencing sample was made of PBMCs. The receptors stem from a female donor in good health and CMV-seropositive.

The J gene is TRBJ2-7, the V gene TRBV28, with 7 bases fitting TRBD1. Germline CDR1 and CDR2: MDHEN and SYDVKM. V trimming: 3 bases; J trimming: 3 bases; junction bases outside the gene matches: 2. This CDR3 spans 13 amino acids. CDR3 in DNA: TGTGCCAGCAGTTTGGGACAGCGCTACGAGCAGTACTTC. Translating it yields CASSLGQRYEQYF.

V is TRBV29-1 and J is TRBJ2-7; the match to TRBD1 covers 11 bases. The CDR3 has 14 amino acids. Germline V gene sequence: CDR1 SQVTM, CDR2 ANQGSEA. V gave up 4 bases and J gave up 7 bases; unmatched junction bases: 9. The CDR3 DNA is TGCAGCGTTGTAGTAGGACAGGGGGCTTTTGAGCAGTACTTC. It specifies CSVVVGQGAFEQYF.

This sequence joins TRBV5-4 and TRBJ1-3, with 8 bases that match TRBD1. The CDR3 has 17 amino acids. The V gene end was trimmed by 3 bases and the J gene end by 2 bases; junction bases not matched to a gene: 10. Per the germline V gene, CDR1 is SGHNT and CDR2 is YYREEE (reference sequence). The CDR3 protein is CASSSGQGQTPGNTIYF. DNA of the CDR3: TGTGCCAGCAGCTCCGGACAGGGTCAGACGCCTGGAAACACCATATATTTT.

The chain employs TRBV28 and TRBJ1-2, with D maybe TRBD1 (6 bases). This CDR3 is 15 amino acids long. Germline V gene data show CDR1 as MDHEN and CDR2 as SYDVKM. Trimming took 2 bases from V and 2 from J, leaving 12 bases between them. CDR3 sequence reads: CASSLTVQGNYGYTF. CDR3 nucleotide sequence: TGTGCCAGCAGTTTAACGGTTCAGGGGAACTATGGCTACACCTTC.

V gene TRBV30 combines with J gene TRBJ1-6, with 8 positions matching TRBD1. This CDR3 comprises 14 residues. Looked up from germline, CDR1 is GTSNPN and CDR2 is SVGIG (reference sequence). V gave up 3 bases and J gave up 6 bases; unmatched junction bases: 4. The CDR3 nucleotides read TGTGCCTGGAGCTGGACAGGGCCTAATTCACCCCTCCACTTT. This codes for CAWSWTGPNSPLHF.

The CDR3 protein is CASSVTGLSSGYGYTF. The CDR3 DNA follows: TGTGCCAGCAGTGTGACAGGGTTATCGTCGGGCTATGGCTACACCTTC. The chain joins TRBV2 to TRBJ1-2, with 7 bases fitting TRBD1. The germline V gene encodes CDR1 SNHLY and CDR2 FYNNEI. V shed 4 bases, J shed 4 bases, and the junction held 12 bases outside the gene matches. This CDR3 spans 16 amino acids.

The J gene is TRBJ1-1, the V gene TRBV7-2; tentative D call: TRBD1 (6 bases). V was clipped by 5 bases and J by 0 bases, with 10 bases between them. Per germline, CDR1 SGHTA and CDR2 FQGNSA. The CDR3 consists of 14 residues. The CDR3 loop is CASSGGAMNTEAFF. The CDR3 bases are TGTGCCAGCAGCGGGGGGGCCATGAACACTGAAGCTTTCTTT.

This clone appeared a few times. The V gene is TRBV7-3, the J gene TRBJ1-1; D may be TRBD1 (5 bases). The CDR3 is made up of 14 amino acids. Germline-derived CDR1 and CDR2 are SGHTA and FQGTGA. V was shortened by 2 bases and J by 7 bases, with 14 bases between the two germline ends. Written as DNA, the CDR3 is TGTGCCAGCAGCTTAGGAACAGGAGCCAATGAAGCTTTCTTT. Its translation: CASSLGTGANEAFF.

The rearrangement joins TRBV30 to TRBJ1-4, with D tentatively TRBD1 (5 bases). Germline V gives CDR1 GTSNPN, CDR2 SVGIG (reference sequence). CDR3 length: 14 amino acids. Trimming cost V 1 base and J 2 bases, with 8 bases left between them. The CDR3 loop reads CAWSEGLTNEKLFF. The CDR3 DNA follows: TGTGCCTGGAGTGAGGGGCTGACTAATGAAAAACTGTTTTTT.

The V call is TRBV7-8, the J call TRBJ1-1, with 10 bases lining up with TRBD1. Trimming at V came to 5 bases and at J to 4 bases, leaving 10 bases not matched to a gene. The CDR3 runs 16 residues. Germline V gene data show CDR1 as SGHVS and CDR2 as FQNEAQ. CDR3: CASSARDRGAATEAFF. The CDR3 nucleotides are TGTGCCAGCAGCGCCCGGGACAGGGGCGCAGCCACTGAAGCTTTCTTT.

The V gene is TRBV15, the J gene TRBJ2-7; 7 bases are a match to TRBD1. V shed 1 base and J 2 bases; nucleotides not matched to a gene: 8. Per germline, CDR1 LNHNV and CDR2 YYDKDF (reference sequence). The CDR3 runs 16 residues. In DNA form, the CDR3 reads TGTGCCACCAGCAGAGGAGACAGGGAACGTACCTACGAGCAGTACTTC. This translates into CATSRGDRERTYEQYF.

On this clone itself: The limits of the CDR3 on the DNA are not certain, so only TCRdb's listed CDR3 is given. This chain joins TRBV4-3 and TRBJ2-7; TRBD1, the table's D call, lacks a check against the DNA. The CDR3 extends over 13 residues, inclusive of both ends. Germline lookup yields CDR1 LGHNA and CDR2 YSLEER. CDR3 loop: CASSQDFGQGAIW.

The genes are TRBV7-9 and TRBJ2-5; D possibly corresponds to TRBD2 (6 bases). Germline V lookup: CDR1 SEHNR, CDR2 FQNEAQ (reference sequence). The V end was cut by 4 bases, the J end by 1 base, with 10 bases between. The CDR3 totals 14 residues. This CDR3 reads CASSSPGLQETQYF. CDR3 nucleotides: TGTGCCAGCAGCTCACCGGGACTCCAAGAGACCCAGTACTTC.

The V gene is TRBV7-8, the J gene TRBJ1-2, with TRBD1 matching 7 bases. This CDR3 comprises 16 residues. Germline V lookup: CDR1 SGHVS, CDR2 FQNEAQ. With V trimmed by 5 bases and J by 4 bases, 13 bases remained unmatched. The CDR3 region has the DNA TGTGCCAGCAGCCCCCGGACAGGCCACATAACCTATGGCTACACCTTC. This sequence encodes CASSPRTGHITYGYTF.

This chain links TRBV5-1 with TRBJ1-1; 7 bases map to TRBD1. CDR3 length: 14 amino acids. Trimming at V came to 7 bases and at J to 4 bases, leaving 10 bases not matched to a gene. Germline V gene sequence: CDR1 SGHRS, CDR2 YFSETQ. CDR3 region: CASGDPGQRTEAFF. The DNA of the CDR3 is TGCGCCAGCGGAGACCCGGGACAGCGCACTGAAGCTTTCTTT. The full variable domain, in which reference TRBV5-1 and TRBJ1-1 provide the parts outside the CDR3, is KAGVTQTPRYLIKTRGQQVTLSCSPISGHRSVSWYQQTPGQGLQFLFEYFSETQRNKGNFPGRFSGRQFSNSRSEMNVSTLELGDSALYLCASGDPGQRTEAFFGQGTRLTVV.

This clone has only one observation. The V gene is TRBV6-6, the J gene TRBJ1-2; TRBD1 matches 8 bases. Germline assignment: CDR1 MNHNY and CDR2 SVGAGI (reference sequence). V lost 6 bases to trimming and J lost 9 bases; unmatched junction nucleotides: 9. The CDR3 contains 13 residues. The CDR3 DNA is TGTGCCAGCAGGCCCGGGACAGGAGGTCGCTACACCTTC. Amino acids: CASRPGTGGRYTF.

The chain links TRBV4-3 to TRBJ1-4, with 9 bases fitting TRBD1. This CDR3 has 15 amino acids. V lost 6 bases, J lost 6 bases, and 8 bases stayed unmatched. Germline CDR1 is LGHNA and CDR2 is YSLEER. The CDR3 DNA reads as TGCGCCAGCAGGGACCTTACAGGGGGCGATGAAAAACTGTTTTTT. The encoded protein is CASRDLTGGDEKLFF.